The clone carrying this T cell receptor (beta chain) has a handful of counts. Its antigen is undetermined. V was pared by 7 bases and J by 0 bases, with 12 bases between. Germline V lookup: CDR1 SGHTA, CDR2 FQGNSA. The CDR3 runs 14 residues. The authors ran a second PCR of about 7 to 11 cycles using a sample-barcoded 5' primer and a J-beta primer mix. MiXCR, run by TCRdb on the 5' RACE reads, gives a single entry per CDR3 protein. The sample shows more than 500,000 distinct CDR3 sequences, approximately 25% of them seen only once. The sample belongs to a study of blood T cells in healthy people across ages. General observations from the study: It was found that TCR beta diversity correlated strongly with the percentage of naive T cells. Diversity was higher, and naive CD4+ cells more numerous, in long-lived donors than in aged donors.

This TCR derives from a woman in her seventies in good health. The gene calls are TRBV7-2 and TRBJ1-2; tentatively, D is TRBD1 (5 bases). Sequencing was performed on blood. CDR3 loop: CASNSDRTNYGYTF. In DNA, the CDR3 is TGTGCCAGCAACTCAGACAGAACTAACTATGGCTACACCTTC.